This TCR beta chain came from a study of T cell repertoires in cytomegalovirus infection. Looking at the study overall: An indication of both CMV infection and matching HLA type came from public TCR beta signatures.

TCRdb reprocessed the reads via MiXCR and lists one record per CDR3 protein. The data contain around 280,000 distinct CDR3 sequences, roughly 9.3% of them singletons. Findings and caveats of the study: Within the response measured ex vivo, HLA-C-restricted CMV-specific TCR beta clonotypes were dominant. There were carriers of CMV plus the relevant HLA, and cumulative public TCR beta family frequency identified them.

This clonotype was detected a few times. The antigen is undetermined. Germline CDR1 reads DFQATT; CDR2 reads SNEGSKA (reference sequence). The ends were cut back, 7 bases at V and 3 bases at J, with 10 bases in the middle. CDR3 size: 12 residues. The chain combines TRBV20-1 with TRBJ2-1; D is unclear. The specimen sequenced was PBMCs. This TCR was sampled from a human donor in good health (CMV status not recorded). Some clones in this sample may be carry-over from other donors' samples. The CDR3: CSVRGIYNEQFF. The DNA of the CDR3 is TGCAGTGTCAGAGGAATCTACAATGAGCAGTTCTTC.